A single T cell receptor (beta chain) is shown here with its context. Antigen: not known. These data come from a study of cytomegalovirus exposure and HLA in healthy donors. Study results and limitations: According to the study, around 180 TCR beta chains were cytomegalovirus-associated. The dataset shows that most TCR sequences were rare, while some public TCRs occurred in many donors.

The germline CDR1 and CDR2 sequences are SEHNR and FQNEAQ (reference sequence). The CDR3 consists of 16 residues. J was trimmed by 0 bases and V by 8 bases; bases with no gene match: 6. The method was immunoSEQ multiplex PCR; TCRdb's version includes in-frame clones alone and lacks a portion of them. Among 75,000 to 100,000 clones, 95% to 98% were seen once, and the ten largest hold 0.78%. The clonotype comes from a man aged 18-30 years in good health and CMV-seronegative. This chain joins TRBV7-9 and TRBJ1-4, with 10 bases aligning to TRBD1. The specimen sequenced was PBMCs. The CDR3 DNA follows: TGTGCCAGCTCTCCGGGACAGGGGTCAACTAATGAAAAACTGTTTTTT. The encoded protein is CASSPGQGSTNEKLFF.